Below, one TCR beta chain is given with its context. This clonotype appeared many times. Its antigen remains unidentified. One base away there is no much larger clone; base qualities are not given. The data derive from a study of Graves' ophthalmopathy and Graves' hyperthyroidism (dated by TCRdb to the late 2010s). Concerning the study at large: Peripheral blood was collected at initial diagnosis, prior to any treatment. To tell Graves' ophthalmopathy apart from Graves' hyperthyroidism, and to predict which patients would progress to ophthalmopathy, the study relied on TCR beta repertoire signatures. In total, 135 blood samples were TCR-sequenced: some 43 ophthalmopathy, over 70 hyperthyroidism and approximately 17 hyperthyroidism-to-ophthalmopathy patients. A discovery set of 100 patients (approximately 42 ophthalmopathy, 55 to 60 stable hyperthyroidism) was enrolled to explore V-J signatures distinguishing ophthalmopathy from hyperthyroidism. The independent validation cohort included around 19 hyperthyroidism patients plus 17 patients who later progressed from hyperthyroidism to ophthalmopathy. T-cell repertoires of thyroid tissue and blood were compared in a handful of hyperthyroidism patients. After sampling, hyperthyroidism patients received methimazole starting at 30 mg daily, and ophthalmopathy patients received high-dose intravenous methylprednisolone. The approximately 90 discovery patients were divided at random into training and test sets in a 7:3 ratio.

TCR beta CDR3 regions were amplified from RNA transcripts for repertoire sequencing. A first-round RT-PCR used HTBI primers with the Qiagen OneStep RT-PCR kit, followed by a second-round multiplex PCR, size selection and purification. Libraries were sequenced paired-end with 100 bp reads on an Illumina HiSeq2000. The authors' pipeline ran thus. SOAPnuke was used to process the reads, removing any read that contained adapters or uncalled bases, had a mean Phred below 15, or lacked an exact match to the constant primer or identifier. High-quality paired reads were merged with COPE v1.2.5. Unique nucleotide sequences were defined as clonotypes and aligned to IMGT TRB V, D and J references using MiTCR v1.1. The analysis was limited to V-J combinations with a frequency above 0.0001, which together covered over 99% of the repertoires. For each V-J combination, a TCR clonal expansion and chaos score was defined as the ratio of F50 clonal expansion to chaos observed in the TCRdist matrix. Welch's t-statistics and random forest were used to reduce the features to about 12 V-J combinations, which were then used as input to a naive Bayes classifier. The similarity between thyroid and blood repertoires was quantified using the Morisita-Horn index. TCRdb handled the public reads itself, with Q25 trimming in fastp and clone calling in MiXCR, and kept productive beta chains. Under each unique CDR3 protein, matching rows form one entry showing the most common genes and DNA. The V and J calls follow TCRdb's processing rather than the paper's. The sample table holds approximately 460,000 distinct CDR3 sequences, of which under 15% were seen once. About 9.4% of the sample is held by the ten biggest clonotypes.

Ophthalmopathy patients were characterized by moderately to severely active disease, a Clinical Activity Score of at least 3, a NOSPECS grade of at least 4, and a disease duration under 3 months. Anyone with other autoimmune diseases, uncontrolled infections, pregnancy or lactation was excluded from the study. Diagnosis was based on clinical symptoms, serum thyroxine, TRAb, thyroid ultrasound and orbital computed tomography. Using Ficoll-Paque density gradient centrifugation, PBMCs were isolated from 9.5 to 10 ml of fresh peripheral blood. Trizol reagent was used to extract the total RNA, and its quality was then checked on an Agilent 2100 Bioanalyzer. The investigation overall reported the following: Most expanded thyroid clonotypes with a frequency above 0.001 also appeared in blood, which suggests that blood repertoires may reflect the immune response in the thyroid. In validation, the model predicted ophthalmopathy progression with about 71% sensitivity and less than 80% specificity; roughly 11 predicted patients were CT-confirmed with GO in a median of approximately 6.5 months. The 13-signature model separated ophthalmopathy from stable hyperthyroidism with 85% to 90% sensitivity and 81.08% specificity in cross-validation, and 80%/75% in the test set. No statistical method was used to predetermine the sample size, and group allocation was not hidden from the investigators.

The receptor was isolated from a woman in her twenties or thirties with Graves' ophthalmopathy. Donor details come from another sample of the same person, matched by shared clones. Input material: blood.

The nucleotides read TGTGCCAGCAGTTTTTCTGGCACCAAAAACATTCAGTACTTC. Translated, it gives CASSFSGTKNIQYF. Rearrangement joined TRBV12-3 or TRBV12-4 to TRBJ2-4; the D gene cannot be named for sure. V loses 3 bases of germline sequence and J loses 2 bases, and the interval between the two ends is 8 bases. Measured from the cysteine to the phenylalanine, the CDR3 is 14 residues long. Just CDR3 DNA is preserved here, 42 bases in frame from base 1.